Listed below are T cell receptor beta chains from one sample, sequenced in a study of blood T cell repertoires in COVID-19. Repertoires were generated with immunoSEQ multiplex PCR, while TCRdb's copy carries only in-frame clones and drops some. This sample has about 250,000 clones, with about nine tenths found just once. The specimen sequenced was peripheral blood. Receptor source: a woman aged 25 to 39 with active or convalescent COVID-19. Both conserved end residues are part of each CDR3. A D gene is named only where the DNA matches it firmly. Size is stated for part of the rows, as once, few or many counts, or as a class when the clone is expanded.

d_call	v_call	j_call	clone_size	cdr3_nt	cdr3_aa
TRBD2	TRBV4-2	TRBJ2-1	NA	TGTGCCAGCAGCCAAGATTTCGGGGGGATGCCGATGCGGGAGCAGTTCTTC	CASSQDFGGMPMREQFF
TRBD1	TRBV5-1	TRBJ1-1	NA	TGCGCCAGCAGCTCCCAGGGACAGACTTCCACCGCGACTTTCTTT	CASSSQGQTSTATFF
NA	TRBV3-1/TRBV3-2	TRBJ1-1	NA	TGTGCCAGCAAGCTACATGGCGCGGGTAACACTGAAGCTTTCTTT	CASKLHGAGNTEAFF
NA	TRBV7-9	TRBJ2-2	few	TGTGCCAGCAGACCCGGCACAGCGAACACCGGGGAGCTGTTTTTT	CASRPGTANTGELFF
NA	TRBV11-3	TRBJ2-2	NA	TGTGCCAGCAGCTCGACTAGAACCGGGGAGCTGTTTTTT	CASSSTRTGELFF
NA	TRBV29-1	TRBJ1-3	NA	TGCAGCGTCCATACGGGGAATTCAGGAAACACCATATATTTT	CSVHTGNSGNTIYF
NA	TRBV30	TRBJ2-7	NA	TGTGCCTGGAGTGTACTGGGCACCGCCTCCTACGAGCAGTACTTC	CAWSVLGTASYEQYF
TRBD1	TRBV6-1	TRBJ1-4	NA	TGTGCCAGCAGTGAAGCGAGGGGACAGGGAACTAATGAAAAACTGTTTTTT	CASSEARGQGTNEKLFF
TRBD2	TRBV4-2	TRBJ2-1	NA	TGTGCCAGCAGCCAAACTAGCGGGGGGACTTACAATGAGCAGTTCTTC	CASSQTSGGTYNEQFF
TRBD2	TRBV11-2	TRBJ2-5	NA	TGTGCCAGCAGCGCTAGCGGGAATAAAGAGACCCAGTACTTC	CASSASGNKETQYF
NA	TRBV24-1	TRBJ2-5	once	TGTGCCACCAGTGACCTTAAACAGGGAAGAGAGACCCAGTACTTC	CATSDLKQGRETQYF
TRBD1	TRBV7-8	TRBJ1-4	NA	TGTGCCAGCAGCTTAGAATACAGGGGACACCCCCTGTTAGATGAAAAACTGTTTTTT	CASSLEYRGHPLLDEKLFF
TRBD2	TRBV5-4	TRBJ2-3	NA	TGTGCCAGCAGCTTGGGACTAGCGGGGGGCGATACGCAGTATTTT	CASSLGLAGGDTQYF
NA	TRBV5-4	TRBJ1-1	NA	TGTGCCAGCAGCGCCTCTACAGTGCTCACTGAAGCTTTCTTT	CASSASTVLTEAFF
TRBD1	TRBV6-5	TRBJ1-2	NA	TGTGCCAGCAGGGGACAGGGAGGGGGCTACACCTTC	CASRGQGGGYTF
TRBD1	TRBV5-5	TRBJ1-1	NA	TGTGCCAGCAGGGGACAGGGAGGGTACACTGAAGCTTTCTTT	CASRGQGGYTEAFF
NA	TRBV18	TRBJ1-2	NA	TGTGCCAGCTCACCACCGTCGGACCGGACAGCATATGGCTACACCTTC	CASSPPSDRTAYGYTF